The 9 T cell receptor beta chains presented below share a single source sample, sequenced in a study of OX40 agonist ivuxolimab in advanced cancers. Libraries were prepared by immunoSEQ multiplex PCR; TCRdb keeps only in-frame clonotypes and omits some of them. The sample includes around 140,000 clones, roughly nine tenths seen only once; the top ten take roughly 1.1%. The material sequenced was CD4+ or CD8+ T cells sorted from blood, taken in a trial of the OX40 agonist ivuxolimab. The receptors stem from an adult with an advanced solid tumor such as melanoma, head and neck, liver or kidney cancer.

The chain has TRBV9 and TRBJ2-1; 12 bases are a match to TRBD2. Looked up from germline, CDR1 is SGDLS and CDR2 is YYNGEE. The CDR3 totals 16 residues. Trimming removed 4 bases from V and 7 bases from J; junction bases left unmatched: 9. The CDR3 here is CASSPTTSGSVNEQFF. As DNA, the CDR3 is TGTGCCAGCAGCCCGACGACTAGCGGGAGTGTAAATGAGCAGTTCTTC.

This clone has a handful of counts. The DNA of the CDR3 is TGTGCCAGCAGCTTTAGGGGGGGAGGGTACGAGCAGTACTTC. It codes for CASSFRGGGYEQYF. The chain carries TRBV7-2 and TRBJ2-7; D might be TRBD2 (7 bases). V was clipped by 3 bases and J by 4 bases, with 13 bases between them. The CDR3 covers 14 residues. Germline V gene sequence: CDR1 SGHTA, CDR2 FQGNSA.

The rearrangement joins TRBV6-6 to TRBJ2-5; D uncertain. CDR3 length equals 11 residues. Trimming cost V 5 bases and J 5 bases, with 6 bases left between them. CDR1 and CDR2 (germline): MNHNY, SVGAGI (reference sequence). In DNA, the CDR3 is TGTGCCAGCAGTCCGAAGGAGACCCAGTACTTC. Translation gives CASSPKETQYF.

The chain recombines TRBV18 with TRBJ1-4; 8 bases align to TRBD1. Trimming at V came to 3 bases and at J to 6 bases, leaving 6 bases not matched to a gene. The CDR3 length is 15 residues. Per the germline V gene, CDR1 is KGHSH and CDR2 is LQKENI. CDR3 sequence: CASSPGQGRDEKLFF. The CDR3 region has the DNA TGTGCCAGCTCACCTGGACAGGGTCGGGATGAAAAACTGTTTTTT.

The CDR3 sequence is CAISESGGLAGVNEQFF. The CDR3 region has the DNA TGTGCCATCAGTGAGTCCGGGGGACTAGCGGGAGTTAATGAGCAGTTCTTC. The chain recombines TRBV10-3 with TRBJ2-1; 14 bases fit TRBD2. CDR1 ENHRY and CDR2 SYGVKD come from the germline V gene. V trimming: 0 bases; J trimming: 7 bases; junction bases outside the gene matches: 5. The CDR3 covers 17 residues.

The CDR3 loop is CASSLKEANTEAFF. As DNA, the CDR3 is TGTGCTAGCTCCCTGAAGGAAGCTAACACTGAAGCTTTCTTT. The chain couples TRBV12-5 to TRBJ1-1; no clear D. Germline V lookup: CDR1 LGHNT, CDR2 FRNRAP. V shed 9 bases and J shed 2 bases, with 16 bases lying between them. CDR3 length equals 14 residues.

The chain joins TRBV29-1 to TRBJ2-7, with D perhaps TRBD2 (6 bases). Germline V CDR1 and CDR2: SQVTM, ANQGSEA. V was pared by 6 bases and J by 0 bases, with 15 bases between. CDR3 length equals 14 residues. DNA for the CDR3: TGCAGCGTGAAGGGACTTGAATCCTCCTACGAGCAGTACTTC. Protein: CSVKGLESSYEQYF.

The chain carries TRBV29-1 and TRBJ2-6, with no clear D. V was pared by 8 bases and J by 0 bases, with 8 bases between. Germline V gene data show CDR1 as SQVTM and CDR2 as ANQGSEA. The CDR3 covers 13 residues. The CDR3 nucleotides read TGCAGCATTCGCAACTCTGGGGCCAACGTCCTGACTTTC. It translates to CSIRNSGANVLTF.

The CDR3 protein is CASSPPGQDPTEAFF. The CDR3 bases are TGTGCCAGCTCACCCCCGGGACAGGACCCCACTGAAGCTTTCTTT. The V call is TRBV18, the J call TRBJ1-1, with 8 bases matching TRBD1. The CDR3 length is 15 residues. Germline CDR1 KGHSH, CDR2 LQKENI. Germline trimming cut 3 bases from V and 4 bases from J; bases unmatched to any gene: 7.